This TCR beta chain derives from a study of T cells expressing NK-cell markers. The CDR3 is 16 amino acids. CDR1 and CDR2 from the germline V gene are SGHRS and YFSETQ. TCRdb reprocessed the 5' RACE reads and reports one entry per CDR3 protein, with no DNA. Its clone listing holds about 540,000 distinct CDR3 sequences. The chain has TRBV5-1 and TRBJ2-7; lacking DNA, the TRBD2 call made by TCRdb goes unchecked. The source of this sequence is a man aged 18 to 30 in good health. What was sequenced was blood T cells: a sorted CD56 or NKG2C T cell subset, CD4+ or CD8+ T cells, or bulk PBMC T cells (not recorded which). This CDR3 reads CASSLGASGTTYEQYF.